The rows below give T cell receptor beta chains drawn from one sample of a study of blood T cell repertoires in COVID-19. This table comes from immunoSEQ multiplex PCR, and its TCRdb copy is limited to in-frame clones, with some not included. The sample lists approximately 53,000 clones, approximately 83% occurring once. What was sequenced was peripheral blood. These TCRs come from a middle-aged man with acute or convalescent COVID-19. Both conserved end residues are part of each CDR3. A D gene is named only where the DNA matches it firmly. Rows give clone size only sometimes, using once, few, many, or a class for an expanded clone.

abundance | j_gene | d_gene | v_gene | CDR3aa | CDR3nt
. | TRBJ2-3 | TRBD1 | TRBV23-1 | CASRTHGQGFTDTQYF | TGCGCCAGCAGGACTCATGGACAGGGCTTTACAGATACGCAGTATTTT
. | TRBJ1-1 | . | TRBV19 | CASTRGQGSYTEAFF | TGTGCCAGTACAAGAGGGCAGGGGTCGTACACTGAAGCTTTCTTT
. | TRBJ2-1 | TRBD2 | TRBV5-1 | CASSTGGVLFF | TGCGCCAGCAGCACCGGGGGGGTTCTGTTCTTC
. | TRBJ1-5 | TRBD1 | TRBV29-1 | CSVGDRVNQPQHF | TGCAGCGTTGGAGACAGGGTTAATCAGCCCCAGCATTTT
. | TRBJ2-7 | TRBD1 | TRBV11-2 | CASSHRTGGNEQYF | TGTGCCAGCAGCCATCGGACAGGGGGAAACGAGCAGTACTTC
. | TRBJ2-1 | TRBD2 | TRBV5-1 | CASSLSSGYNEQFF | TGCGCCAGCAGCTTGTCTAGCGGCTACAATGAGCAGTTCTTC
. | TRBJ2-1 | . | TRBV4-2 | CASSQETSSISYNEQFF | TGTGCCAGCAGCCAAGAAACTAGCTCAATCTCCTACAATGAGCAGTTCTTC
. | TRBJ1-1 | . | TRBV19 | CASSSRTLMNTEAFF | TGTGCCAGTAGTTCAAGGACACTCATGAACACTGAAGCTTTCTTT
. | TRBJ1-5 | . | TRBV30 | CAWAGQTNQPQHF | TGTGCCTGGGCCGGACAGACCAATCAGCCCCAGCATTTT
. | TRBJ1-1 | TRBD1 | TRBV30 | CAWRGSRGTNTEAFF | TGTGCCTGGAGAGGTTCCAGGGGGACGAACACTGAAGCTTTCTTT
. | TRBJ2-2 | . | TRBV11-2 | CASSFSPSGELFF | TGTGCCAGCAGCTTTAGTCCATCCGGGGAGCTGTTTTTT
. | TRBJ2-1 | TRBD2 | TRBV2 | CASRREGDEQFF | TGTGCCAGCAGGAGGGAGGGCGATGAGCAGTTCTTC
. | TRBJ1-3 | . | TRBV19 | CASSIRGGNTIYF | TGTGCCAGTAGTATAAGGGGTGGAAACACCATATATTTT
. | TRBJ1-3 | . | TRBV13 | CASSSTSSGNTIYF | TGTGCCAGCAGCTCCACGAGCTCTGGAAACACCATATATTTT
. | TRBJ1-3 | TRBD1 | TRBV3-1/TRBV3-2 | CASSLDRGPGNTIYF | TGTGCCAGCAGCCTCGACAGGGGGCCGGGAAACACCATATATTTT
. | TRBJ2-5 | . | TRBV5-1 | CATKPGHLQETQYF | TGCGCCACCAAGCCGGGACACCTTCAAGAGACCCAGTACTTC
once | TRBJ1-6 | . | TRBV27 | CASRTNVGSNSPLHF | TGTGCCAGCAGAACAAACGTGGGGAGCAATTCACCCCTCCACTTT
. | TRBJ2-3 | . | TRBV7-8 | CASSLEAASTDTQYF | TGTGCCAGCAGCTTAGAGGCGGCAAGCACAGATACGCAGTATTTT
. | TRBJ2-7 | . | TRBV24-1 | CASIRDTQTEQYF | TGTGCCTCAATCAGGGACACTCAAACGGAGCAGTACTTC
once | TRBJ2-1 | TRBD1 | TRBV5-4 | CASRDSHNEQFF | TGTGCCAGTAGGGACAGCCACAATGAGCAGTTCTTC
. | TRBJ1-2 | . | TRBV5-4 | CASSSGTRESYTF | TGTGCCAGCAGCTCCGGGACAAGGGAGAGCTACACCTTC
. | TRBJ1-6 | . | TRBV6-1 | CASSDLPLGSGQNSPLHF | TGTGCCAGCAGTGATTTGCCCCTTGGTAGCGGGCAAAATTCACCCCTCCACTTT
. | TRBJ2-1 | TRBD2 | TRBV9 | CASSVSLSGTSGNNEQFF | TGTGCCAGCAGCGTTTCTCTTTCCGGGACTAGCGGTAACAATGAGCAGTTCTTC
. | TRBJ2-7 | . | TRBV5-6 | CASSSGQNYEQYF | TGTGCCAGCAGTTCCGGACAGAACTACGAGCAGTACTTC
. | TRBJ2-1 | TRBD1 | TRBV5-1 | CASSLPGQGSGEQFF | TGCGCCAGCAGCTTGCCCGGACAGGGATCCGGTGAGCAGTTCTTC
. | TRBJ2-5 | . | TRBV7-9 | CASVGIETQYF | TGTGCCAGCGTCGGGATAGAGACCCAGTACTTC
. | TRBJ1-5 | TRBD1 | TRBV6-5 | CASSYGHRGSQPQHF | TGTGCCAGCAGTTACGGTCACAGGGGTAGTCAGCCCCAGCATTTT
. | TRBJ2-3 | . | TRBV5-6 | CASSSGLTRTDTQYF | TGTGCCAGCAGTTCAGGGCTCACTCGCACAGATACGCAGTATTTT
once | TRBJ2-3 | . | TRBV5-4 | CASGLYSLADTQYF | TGTGCCAGCGGGCTCTACTCGCTGGCAGATACGCAGTATTTT
few | TRBJ1-4 | . | TRBV14 | CASSYGRASTEKLFF | TGTGCCAGCAGCTACGGGAGGGCCAGCACTGAAAAACTGTTTTTT
. | TRBJ1-1 | . | TRBV14 | CASSQDLVRGTEAFF | TGTGCCAGCAGCCAAGATTTGGTGCGGGGCACTGAAGCTTTCTTT